The 19 T cell receptor beta chains below come from one sample, sequenced in a study of identical twins. A single record per CDR3 protein comes from TCRdb applying MiXCR to the 5' RACE reads. The table records 200,000 or so distinct CDR3 sequences, 15% to 20% of them present only once. These data also featured in a second study, about T cells expressing NK-cell markers.

The material sequenced was CD8+ T cells sorted from blood. These receptor sequences come from a young woman in good health.

The sample holds a few counts of this clonotype. V is TRBV5-1 and J is TRBJ2-1, with D tentatively TRBD1 (6 bases). The V end was cut by 7 bases, the J end by 0 bases, with 14 bases between. This CDR3 is 15 amino acids long. In germline, CDR1 is SGHRS, CDR2 YFSETQ. The CDR3 bases are TGCGCCAGCTGGAGTGCGGACAGCTCCTACAATGAGCAGTTCTTC. The encoded protein is CASWSADSSYNEQFF.

This clonotype was found a few times. V usage is TRBV12-3 or TRBV12-4 and J usage is TRBJ2-5; D perhaps matches TRBD2 (5 bases). V was cut by 7 bases and J by 5 bases, with 20 bases left in between. The CDR3 length is 15 residues. The CDR3 loop reads CASNSPPGNLETQYF. The CDR3 region has the DNA TGTGCCAGCAATTCCCCACCGGGAAACCTGGAGACCCAGTACTTC.

In this sample, this clonotype turned up a few times. The J gene is TRBJ2-3, the V gene TRBV10-1, with D possibly being TRBD1 (6 bases). From germline, CDR1 is WNHNN and CDR2 SYGVQD (reference sequence). The CDR3 runs 13 residues. Trimming took 1 base from V and 6 from J, leaving 8 bases between them. Here the CDR3 DNA reads TGCGCCAGCAGTGAGTTCAGGGGCGATACGCAGTATTTT. This sequence encodes CASSEFRGDTQYF.

This clonotype occurred a few times. The genes are TRBV6-1 and TRBJ2-1; no firm D call. The V and J ends lost 3 bases and 4 bases respectively, with 10 bases between them. Germline loops: CDR1 MNHNS, CDR2 SASEGT. The CDR3 runs 14 residues. The CDR3 loop is CASSEGSTYNEQFF. DNA of the CDR3: TGTGCCAGCAGTGAGGGCAGTACTTACAATGAGCAGTTCTTC.

For this clonotype: A much larger clone is a single base away; this may be a read error. The J gene is TRBJ2-2, the V gene TRBV6-5, with unresolved D. The CDR3 spans 13 residues. Deletions cut 5 bases from V and 1 base from J, with 5 bases between. Germline CDR1 and CDR2: MNHEY and SVGAGI. As DNA, the CDR3 is TGTGCCAGCAGTAACAGGAACACCGGGGAGCTGTTTTTT. It codes for CASSNRNTGELFF.

This clonotype was recorded many times. The rearrangement links TRBV12-3 or TRBV12-4 to TRBJ2-3; D is perhaps TRBD1 or TRBD2 (5 bases each). The CDR3 totals 15 residues. The ends were cut back, 4 bases at V and 5 bases at J, with 16 bases in the middle. CDR3 nucleotides: TGTGCCAGCAGTTCCCGGGACCCCCGTCGAGATACGCAGTATTTT. Encoded protein: CASSSRDPRRDTQYF.

CDR3 bases: TGTGCCAGCAGTTTAGTAGCTCCATCCTACGAGCAGTACTTC. Its translation is CASSLVAPSYEQYF. The V gene is TRBV27, the J gene TRBJ2-7; D is unresolved. The CDR3 sequence is 14 residues long. CDR1 is MNHEY, CDR2 SMNVEV, per germline (reference sequence). V gave up 2 bases and J gave up 1 base, with 9 bases separating them.

The J gene is TRBJ2-7, the V gene TRBV7-6; D may be TRBD1 (6 bases). The length of the CDR3 is 17 residues. The V and J ends lost 0 bases and 4 bases respectively, with 19 bases between them. The germline gives CDR1 SGHVS, CDR2 FNYEAQ. Here the CDR3 reads CASSLAESGQGNYEQYF. The CDR3 DNA reads TGTGCCAGCAGCTTAGCGGAATCGGGCCAGGGGAATTACGAGCAGTACTTC.

The V and J genes are TRBV7-8 and TRBJ2-7, with unresolved D. This CDR3 is built from 11 residues. The V gene lost 5 bases and the J gene lost 5 bases, with 7 bases spanning the gap. Looked up from germline, CDR1 is SGHVS and CDR2 is FQNEAQ. CDR3 sequence reads: CASSERDEQYF. The CDR3 DNA reads TGTGCCAGCAGCGAAAGGGACGAGCAGTACTTC.

The table lists this clonotype with a few counts. The chain uses TRBV27 and TRBJ2-7; D perhaps matches TRBD2 (5 bases). The germline gives CDR1 MNHEY, CDR2 SMNVEV (reference sequence). The CDR3 sequence is 14 residues long. Trimming took 3 bases from V and 0 from J, leaving 9 bases between them. As DNA, the CDR3 is TGTGCCAGCAGTTTGGACTTAGACTCCTACGAGCAGTACTTC. Amino acids: CASSLDLDSYEQYF.

The chain employs TRBV7-8 and TRBJ2-2; D remains unclear. The CDR3 extends over 12 amino acids. Germline values: CDR1 SGHVS, CDR2 FQNEAQ. The ends were cut back, 7 bases at V and 6 bases at J, with 9 bases in the middle. In DNA form, the CDR3 reads TGTGCCAGCACTAGTGTCCCCGGGGAGCTGTTTTTT. It yields the protein CASTSVPGELFF.

The chain links TRBV12-3 or TRBV12-4 to TRBJ2-1, with TRBD1 matching 7 bases. Germline trimming cut 4 bases from V and 4 bases from J; bases unmatched to any gene: 16. CDR3 size: 18 residues. CDR3 residues: CASSSTTPDRDTYNEQFF. The DNA of the CDR3 is TGTGCCAGCAGTTCAACCACCCCTGACAGGGACACTTACAATGAGCAGTTCTTC.

This clonotype was seen more than once but under ten times. The J gene is TRBJ2-7, the V gene TRBV5-5; D gene unclear. The CDR3 consists of 11 residues. V was clipped by 2 bases and J by 5 bases, with 5 bases between them. The germline gives CDR1 SGHKS, CDR2 YYEKEE (reference sequence). DNA of the CDR3: TGTGCCAGCAGCTTTGGCCACGAGCAGTACTTC. It specifies CASSFGHEQYF.

The rearrangement links TRBV11-3 to TRBJ2-1, with D perhaps assigned TRBD1 or TRBD2 (6 bases each). Germline-derived CDR1 and CDR2 are SGHNT and YENEEA. Trimming left V 3 bases short and J 8 bases short, with 20 bases between. The CDR3 is 16 amino acids. The CDR3 sequence: CASSLEGQGLEDEQFF. The CDR3 nucleotides read TGTGCCAGCAGCTTGGAGGGCCAGGGGCTAGAGGATGAGCAGTTCTTC.

In this sample, this clonotype turned up many times. The V and J genes are TRBV12-3 or TRBV12-4 and TRBJ1-2; D remains unclear. The V gene lost 6 bases and the J gene lost 2 bases, with 7 bases spanning the gap. The CDR3 has 12 amino acids. The CDR3 bases are TGTGCCAGCAGCCCGGGGAACTATGGCTACACCTTC. It yields the protein CASSPGNYGYTF.

This clonotype was counted a few times. The chain combines TRBV2 with TRBJ2-7; D is ambiguous. CDR3 size: 13 residues. V gave up 11 bases and J gave up 1 base, with 15 bases separating them. Per germline, CDR1 SNHLY and CDR2 FYNNEI. The CDR3 nucleotides are TGTGCCGTCACACGGACGGATTCCTACGAGCAGTACTTC. It is translated as CAVTRTDSYEQYF.

This clonotype was seen a few times. The rearrangement uses TRBV6-5 and TRBJ2-7; D is undetermined. CDR3 length: 11 amino acids. Trimming stripped 6 bases from V and 7 bases from J, with 10 bases between. The V gene's germline CDR1 is MNHEY and CDR2 SVGAGI. The CDR3, as DNA: TGTGCCAGCAGCTCTGGATGGGAGCAGTACTTC. Translation: CASSSGWEQYF.

This clonotype was counted a few times. The chain links TRBV2 to TRBJ2-7; 7 nucleotides match TRBD1. Germline V gene data show CDR1 as SNHLY and CDR2 as FYNNEI. The CDR3 is 14 amino acids. The J segment lost 5 bases and the V segment lost 1 base, leaving 5 bases of the junction unmatched. CDR3 region: CASSEGQGWNEQYF. The CDR3 nucleotides are TGTGCCAGCAGTGAAGGACAGGGTTGGAACGAGCAGTACTTC. Based on the CDR3 plus reference TRBV2 and TRBJ2-7, the full variable domain is EPEVTQTPSHQVTQMGQEVILRCVPISNHLYFYWYRQILGQKVEFLVSFYNNEISEKSEIFDDQFSVERPDGSNFTLKIRSTKLEDSAMYFCASSEGQGWNEQYFGPGTRLTVT.

V usage is TRBV6-1 and J usage is TRBJ2-3; TRBD2 is a possible D gene (5 bases). The CDR3 loop spans 16 amino acids. Germline loops: CDR1 MNHNS, CDR2 SASEGT. Between the trimmed V and J ends, which lost 7 bases and 2 bases, there was a span of 19 bases. CDR3 nucleotides: TGTGCCAGCACCCCTCGGGGTAACTATTCCACAGATACGCAGTATTTT. This gives the protein CASTPRGNYSTDTQYF.